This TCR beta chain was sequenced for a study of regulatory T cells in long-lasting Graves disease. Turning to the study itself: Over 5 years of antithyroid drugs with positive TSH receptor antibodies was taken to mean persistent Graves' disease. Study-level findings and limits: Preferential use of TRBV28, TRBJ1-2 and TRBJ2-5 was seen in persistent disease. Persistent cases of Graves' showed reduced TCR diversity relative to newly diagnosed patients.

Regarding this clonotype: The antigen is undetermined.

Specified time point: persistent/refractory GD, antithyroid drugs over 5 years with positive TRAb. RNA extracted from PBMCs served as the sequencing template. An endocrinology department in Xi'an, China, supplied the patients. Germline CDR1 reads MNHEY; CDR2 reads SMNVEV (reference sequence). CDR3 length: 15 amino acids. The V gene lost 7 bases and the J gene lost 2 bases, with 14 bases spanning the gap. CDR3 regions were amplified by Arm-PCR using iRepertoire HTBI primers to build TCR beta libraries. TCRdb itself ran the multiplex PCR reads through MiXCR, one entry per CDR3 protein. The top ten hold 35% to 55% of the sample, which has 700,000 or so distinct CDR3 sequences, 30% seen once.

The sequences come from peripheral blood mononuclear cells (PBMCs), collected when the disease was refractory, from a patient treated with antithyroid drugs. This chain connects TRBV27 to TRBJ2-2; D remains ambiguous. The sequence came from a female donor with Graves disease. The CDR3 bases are TGTGCCAGCACCTTCGTGAGCGCTAACACCGGGGAGCTGTTTTTT. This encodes CASTFVSANTGELFF.